This T cell receptor (beta chain) was recorded in a study of response to subunit inactivated influenza vaccine. Regarding the study as a whole: A suggestion made by the authors is that each seasonal influenza vaccination recruits few new T cells.

Per germline, CDR1 SGHTA and CDR2 FQGNSA. Trimming removed 1 base from V and 1 base from J, with 10 bases in between. The CDR3 runs 16 residues. TCRdb reprocessed the RT-PCR reads via MiXCR and lists one record per CDR3 protein. Of 650,000 to 800,000 distinct CDR3 sequences listed, about a fifth are singletons. This clonotype has more than one count but fewer than ten. What it recognizes is unknown. The source material was PBMCs from blood, sampled 4 to 6 days after vaccination. The sequence was collected from a middle-aged man who received an inactivated influenza vaccine. The chain uses TRBV7-2 and TRBJ2-2, with D perhaps being TRBD1 or TRBD2 (5 bases each). The CDR3 DNA is TGTGCCAGCAGCTTAGTACGGGGACGGAACACCGGGGAGCTGTTTTTT. Translating it yields CASSLVRGRNTGELFF.